This T cell receptor beta chain was profiled in a study of cytomegalovirus exposure and HLA in healthy donors. PCR was performed using 60 Vbeta and 13 Jbeta primers. Produced via immunoSEQ multiplex PCR; TCRdb's table is partial and in-frame only. Of 87,000 or so clones in the sample, 7.6% are singletons; the top ten hold 2.3%. With respect to this clone: Its target is unknown.

Study-wide points: A later analysis found that most CMV-associated TCR beta chains appeared HLA-restricted. Reports indicated that the classifier achieved high specificity and sensitivity in diagnosing cytomegalovirus status.

Trimming pared 5 bases from V and 2 bases from J, leaving 16 bases between. The CDR3 runs to 15 residues. From germline, CDR1 is SGHAT and CDR2 FQNNGV. This sequence originates from a man aged 50-59 years in good health and CMV-seronegative. Sequences were obtained from PBMCs. This rearrangement joins TRBV11-2 to TRBJ2-7; weak D call: TRBD2 (7 bases). The CDR3 nucleotides are TGTGCCAGCAGCCGGGGGGCAGGTGCGGCCTACGAGCAGTACTTC. Its translation: CASSRGAGAAYEQYF.